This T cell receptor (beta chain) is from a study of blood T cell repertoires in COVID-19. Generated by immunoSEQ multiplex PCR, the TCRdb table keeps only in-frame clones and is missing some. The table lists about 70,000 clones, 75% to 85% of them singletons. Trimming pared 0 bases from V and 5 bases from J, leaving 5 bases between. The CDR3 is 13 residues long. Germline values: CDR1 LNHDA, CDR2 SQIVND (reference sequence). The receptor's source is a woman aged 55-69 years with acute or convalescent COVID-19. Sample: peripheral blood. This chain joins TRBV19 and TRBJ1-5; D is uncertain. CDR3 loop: CASSIDLDQPQHF. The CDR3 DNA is TGTGCCAGTAGTATAGATCTAGATCAGCCCCAGCATTTT. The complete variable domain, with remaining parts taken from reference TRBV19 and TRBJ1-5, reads DGGITQSPKYLFRKEGQNVTLSCEQNLNHDAMYWYRQDPGQGLRLIYYSQIVNDFQKGDIAEGYSVSREKKESFPLTVTSAQKNPTAFYLCASSIDLDQPQHFGDGTRLSIL.